This section outlines one T cell receptor (beta chain) sequence together with its context. With random hexamers, reverse transcription was performed on roughly 0.45 to 1 ug of RNA. The method of amplification for TCR beta CDR3 was immunoSEQ multiplex PCR, covering 54 Vbeta and 13 Jbeta. MiXCR, applied by TCRdb to the immunoSEQ multiplex PCR reads, yields one record per CDR3 protein. The data show 75,000 to 95,000 distinct CDR3 sequences, with about 96% seen just once and about 0.65% held by the top ten. The CDR3 is made up of 15 amino acids. CDR1 is LNHDA and CDR2 is SQIVND in the germline V gene (reference sequence). Trimming stripped 8 bases from V and 0 bases from J, with 16 bases between. The sample comes from a study of CD8 T cells in Susac syndrome. The sequenced target, TCR beta, came from blood CD8+ and CD4+ T cells.

This sequence joins TRBV19 and TRBJ1-2, with a possible D match to TRBD1 (5 bases). The sample taken for sequencing was CD8+ T cells from PBMCs. The TCR originated in a human donor with Susac syndrome. CDR3 coding DNA: TGTGCCAGTCGTAGACCGGGACGGGCTAACTATGGCTACACCTTC. Its protein is CASRRPGRANYGYTF. Full variable domain (outside the CDR3, taken from reference TRBV19 and TRBJ1-2): DGGITQSPKYLFRKEGQNVTLSCEQNLNHDAMYWYRQDPGQGLRLIYYSQIVNDFQKGDIAEGYSVSREKKESFPLTVTSAQKNPTAFYLCASRRPGRANYGYTFGSGTRLTVV.